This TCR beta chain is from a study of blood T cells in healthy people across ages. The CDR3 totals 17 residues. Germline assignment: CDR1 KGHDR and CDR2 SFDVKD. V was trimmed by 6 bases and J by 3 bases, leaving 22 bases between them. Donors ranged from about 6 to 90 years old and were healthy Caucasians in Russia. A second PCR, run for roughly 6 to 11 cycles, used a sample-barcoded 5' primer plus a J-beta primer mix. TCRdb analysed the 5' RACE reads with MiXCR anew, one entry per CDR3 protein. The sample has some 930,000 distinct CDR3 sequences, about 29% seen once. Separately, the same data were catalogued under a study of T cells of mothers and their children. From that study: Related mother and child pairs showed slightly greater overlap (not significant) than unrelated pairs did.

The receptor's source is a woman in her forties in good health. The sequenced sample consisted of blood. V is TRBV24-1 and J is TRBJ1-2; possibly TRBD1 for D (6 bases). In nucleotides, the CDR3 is TGTGCCACCAGTACCGCCTCGTCAGGGGCGCCACACTATGGCTACACCTTC. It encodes CATSTASSGAPHYGYTF.